This T cell receptor (beta chain) was retrieved from a study of tumour-infiltrating T cells in Burkitt lymphoma. Study information: Productive clonality predicted overall and progression-free survival.

Generated by immunoSEQ multiplex PCR, the TCRdb table keeps only in-frame clones and is missing some. This sample has thousands of clones, with approximately 79% found just once. The source is a human donor with diffuse large B-cell lymphoma. Some clones in this sample may be carry-over from other donors' samples. Sequencing was done on a sample of tumor tissue.

The CDR3 region is CASSPPEQGYGYTF. CDR3 nucleotides: TGTGCCAGCTCACCACCTGAACAGGGGTACGGCTACACCTTC. This rearrangement joins TRBV18 to TRBJ1-2; 7 bases line up with TRBD1. The V segment lost 0 bases and the J segment 8 bases; nucleotides outside the gene matches: 6. The CDR3 contains 14 residues. Germline V gives CDR1 KGHSH, CDR2 LQKENI. The variable domain in full, with the rest retrieved from reference TRBV18 and TRBJ1-2, is NAGVMQNPRHLVRRRGQEARLRCSPMKGHSHVYWYRQLPEEGLKFMVYLQKENIIDESGMPKERFSAEFPKEGPSILRIQQVVRGDSAAYFCASSPPEQGYGYTFGSGTRLTVV.